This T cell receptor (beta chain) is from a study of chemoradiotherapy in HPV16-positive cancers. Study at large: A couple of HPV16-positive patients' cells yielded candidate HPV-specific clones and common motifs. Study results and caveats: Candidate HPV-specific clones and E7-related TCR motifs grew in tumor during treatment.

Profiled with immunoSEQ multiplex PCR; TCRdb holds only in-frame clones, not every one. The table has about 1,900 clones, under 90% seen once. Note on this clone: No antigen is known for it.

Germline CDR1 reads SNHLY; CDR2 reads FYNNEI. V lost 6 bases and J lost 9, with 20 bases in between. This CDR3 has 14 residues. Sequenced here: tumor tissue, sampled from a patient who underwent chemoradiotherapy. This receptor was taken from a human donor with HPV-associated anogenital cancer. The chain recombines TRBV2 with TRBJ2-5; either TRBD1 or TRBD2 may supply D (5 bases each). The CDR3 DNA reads TGTGCCAGCAGGGGAAGGGACCGCCAATTGGCCCAGTACTTC. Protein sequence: CASRGRDRQLAQYF.